This is a list of T cell receptor beta chains from one sample in a study of blood T cell repertoires in COVID-19. Assay: immunoSEQ multiplex PCR; the TCRdb copy retains only in-frame clones and omits some. Of hundreds of thousands of clones listed, approximately 81% are singletons. The source material was peripheral blood. The source is a young man with active or convalescent COVID-19. Each CDR3 is given with its conserved first and last residue. A D gene is named only where the DNA matches it firmly. The listing skips clone size in some rows; elsewhere it reads once, few, many or a size class.

size: -
V: TRBV5-6
J: TRBJ2-7
D: TRBD1
DNA: TGTGCCAGCAGCCTCCGGACAGGCGACTGGAGGGAGCAGTACTTC
CDR3: CASSLRTGDWREQYF

size: -
V: TRBV2
J: TRBJ1-1
D: -
DNA: TGTGCCAGCACCGAGAATCTTGGGAACACTGAAGCTTTCTTT
CDR3: CASTENLGNTEAFF

size: -
V: TRBV24-1
J: TRBJ1-4
D: TRBD1
DNA: TGTGCCACCAGTGACCCTGGACAGGGAAATAATGAAAAACTGTTTTTT
CDR3: CATSDPGQGNNEKLFF

size: -
V: TRBV3-1/TRBV3-2
J: TRBJ1-2
D: -
DNA: TGTGCCAGCAGCCCCCCGGGCGGGTTCCATGGCTACACCTTC
CDR3: CASSPPGGFHGYTF

size: -
V: TRBV19
J: TRBJ2-3
D: -
DNA: TGTGCCAGTAGTATGAGTAGCTATAGCGCCCATAGCACAGATACGCAGTATTTT
CDR3: CASSMSSYSAHSTDTQYF

size: once
V: TRBV5-6
J: TRBJ1-5
D: TRBD1
DNA: TGTGCCAGCAGCTTCCGGGACAGGGGTCAGCCCCAGCATTTT
CDR3: CASSFRDRGQPQHF

size: -
V: TRBV5-1
J: TRBJ2-1
D: TRBD1
DNA: TGCGCCAGCAGCGGGGCCGGGACAGGGGTCTCCAATGAGCAGTTCTTC
CDR3: CASSGAGTGVSNEQFF

size: -
V: TRBV23-1
J: TRBJ2-7
D: -
DNA: TGCGCCCACGGCGGGACCTCCCCCTACGAGCAGTACTTC
CDR3: CAHGGTSPYEQYF

size: -
V: TRBV27
J: TRBJ1-2
D: -
DNA: TGTGCCAGCAGTTTTCGCGGGGCCCAGGGAGGCTACACCTTC
CDR3: CASSFRGAQGGYTF

size: -
V: TRBV29-1
J: TRBJ2-1
D: -
DNA: TGCAGCGTTGAGGCCCGGGACACTAACAATGAGCAGTTCTTC
CDR3: CSVEARDTNNEQFF

size: -
V: TRBV7-2
J: TRBJ2-3
D: TRBD2
DNA: TGTGCCAGCAGCTGGAGGGCGGGAGGTTCAGATACGCAGTATTTT
CDR3: CASSWRAGGSDTQYF

size: -
V: TRBV18
J: TRBJ1-2
D: -
DNA: TGTGCCAGCTCACCATCAGGGGATGGCTACACCTTC
CDR3: CASSPSGDGYTF

size: -
V: TRBV4-1
J: TRBJ1-5
D: TRBD1
DNA: TGCGCCAGCAGCCAAGTCCCGGGACAGGGAGTACTTTATAGCAATCAGCCCCAGCATTTT
CDR3: CASSQVPGQGVLYSNQPQHF

size: -
V: TRBV5-8
J: TRBJ2-2
D: TRBD2
DNA: TGTGCCAACCAACCGGGACTAGCGGGAGGGCCGCCGTTTTTT
CDR3: CANQPGLAGGPPFF

size: -
V: TRBV5-6
J: TRBJ2-7
D: -
DNA: TGTGCCAGCAGCTCCTTATTCAGGGGGGATTACCCCTACGAGCAGTACTTC
CDR3: CASSSLFRGDYPYEQYF

size: -
V: TRBV29-1
J: TRBJ1-1
D: TRBD1
DNA: TGCAGCGTTGCTGGCTTGGGCAGGGGGCGGTCTGAAGCTTTCTTT
CDR3: CSVAGLGRGRSEAFF

size: -
V: TRBV5-1
J: TRBJ2-5
D: TRBD2
DNA: TGCGCCAGCAGCTTATTCGGTGAGCGGGAGTCGGGAGAGACCCAGTACTTC
CDR3: CASSLFGERESGETQYF

size: many
V: TRBV6-2/TRBV6-3
J: TRBJ2-7
D: -
DNA: TGTGCCAGCAGTAGGGAGGCGGGCCCCTACGAGCAGTACTTC
CDR3: CASSREAGPYEQYF

size: -
V: TRBV12-3/TRBV12-4
J: TRBJ2-5
D: TRBD1
DNA: TGTGCCAGCACTCTGACAGGGGGGGAGACCCAGTACTTC
CDR3: CASTLTGGETQYF

size: -
V: TRBV27
J: TRBJ1-2
D: -
DNA: TGTGCCAGCAGTTTACCCGGGACAAAAGCCTACACCTTC
CDR3: CASSLPGTKAYTF

size: -
V: TRBV28
J: TRBJ1-2
D: -
DNA: TGTGCCAGCAGCAGAGGGGGAGCTAACTATGGCTACACCTTC
CDR3: CASSRGGANYGYTF

size: once
V: TRBV18
J: TRBJ1-5
D: -
DNA: TGTGCCAGCTCACCTTCGGACAGACGGCAGCCCCAGCATTTT
CDR3: CASSPSDRRQPQHF

size: -
V: TRBV6-6
J: TRBJ1-3
D: TRBD1
DNA: TGTGCCAGCAGTTCACCGGGACAGGGAAACACCATATATTTT
CDR3: CASSSPGQGNTIYF

size: -
V: TRBV4-1
J: TRBJ1-5
D: -
DNA: TGCGCCAGCAGCCATAACCGGGACAATGATCAGCCCCAGCATTTT
CDR3: CASSHNRDNDQPQHF

size: -
V: TRBV28
J: TRBJ1-2
D: -
DNA: TGTGCCAGCAGTAACAGCGACAGTAATGGCTACACCTTC
CDR3: CASSNSDSNGYTF

size: -
V: TRBV9
J: TRBJ2-3
D: TRBD2
DNA: TGTGCCAGCAGCCCCCGGGGGGAGCGGGGGGCCCTAATCGAAGGGGGTCCGCAGTATTTT
CDR3: CASSPRGERGALIEGGPQYF

size: -
V: TRBV7-9
J: TRBJ2-7
D: -
DNA: TGTGCCAGCAGCTTCGTGGAGCAGTACTTC
CDR3: CASSFVEQYF

size: -
V: TRBV19
J: TRBJ2-2
D: -
DNA: TGTGCCAGTAGTATAGTCTTGAACACCGGGGAGCTGTTTTTT
CDR3: CASSIVLNTGELFF

size: few
V: TRBV2
J: TRBJ1-1
D: TRBD1
DNA: TGTGCCAGCAGTAAAACAGGGGCTTCGAACACTGAAGCTTTCTTT
CDR3: CASSKTGASNTEAFF

size: -
V: TRBV12-3/TRBV12-4
J: TRBJ2-7
D: -
DNA: TGTGCCAGCAGCCCCCGGGTTGCCTACGAGCAGTACTTC
CDR3: CASSPRVAYEQYF

size: -
V: TRBV30
J: TRBJ2-5
D: -
DNA: TGTGCCTGGAGTGGGGGCAGGGGAGAGACCCAGTACTTC
CDR3: CAWSGGRGETQYF

size: -
V: TRBV28
J: TRBJ1-2
D: -
DNA: TGTGCCAGCAGTTTAGTCGCCAGGGGCCGTTTTGGGGATGGCTACACCTTC
CDR3: CASSLVARGRFGDGYTF

size: -
V: TRBV5-1
J: TRBJ2-6
D: -
DNA: TGCGCCAGCACCGAGGTTGGGGCCAACGTCCTGACTTTC
CDR3: CASTEVGANVLTF